This T cell receptor (beta chain) was sequenced for a study of cytomegalovirus exposure and HLA in healthy donors (dated by TCRdb to 2016 to 2017). Study-level background: According to an earlier analysis of 587 of the donors, about 179 million T cells yielded some 120 million unique TCR beta sequences and about 300 Gb of sequence data. To predict cytomegalovirus infection status, the study combined high-throughput TCR immunosequencing, statistical association of individual TCRs with disease status, and machine learning. Typing coverage varied by locus: roughly 629-640 donors for A, B, C, DRB1 and DQB1; roughly 520 for DQA1; about 570 for DPA1; about 450 for DPB1. Among the roughly 400 genotyped donors, about 85% belonged to the genetic ancestry cluster associated with self-reported Caucasian donors. Both class I and class II loci were covered by HLA typing, at four-digit resolution. In an earlier analysis of roughly 540 of the donors, high-throughput TCR beta sequencing was used to judge whether each TCR beta V gene segment behaved as functional or pseudogenic. The study was designed to test whether signatures of past pathogen exposure could be identified by cataloging public T cell receptors. The T cell repertoires of 666 subjects were profiled by immunosequencing and related to cytomegalovirus serostatus. In a later genetic analysis, genome-wide SNP genotypes for about three fifths of the roughly 670 donors were used, and that subset was treated as a discovery cohort. In the later analysis, no new phenotypic data were used to find candidate immune exposures; instead, reliance was placed on TCR beta sequences and their occurrence across donors. Every discovery cohort repertoire had been produced on one sequencing platform. Among about 400 genotyped donors of the cohort, an average of approximately 240,000 unique TCR beta nucleotide sequences was sequenced per donor, of which roughly 18% were non-productive. Because of strong linkage in the cohort, four to six DR-DQ haplotypes were treated as single units for association and clustering. Donor age, sex, ethnicity and CMV serostatus were compiled together with the repertoire data. An early release covering more than 500 HLA-typed donors comprised approximately 290 gigabases of sequencing data and roughly 85 million unique TCR sequences. In a later analysis, previously published TCR beta repertoires from several hundred donors were re-analyzed and high-resolution HLA genotyping was added so that TCR occurrence patterns could be studied. A separate validation cohort of roughly 130 different subjects was used in addition to the approximately 670-subject first cohort.

Preparation of the library involved the immunoSEQ multiplex PCR assay. For the multiplex PCR, a mixture combining 60 forward primers for TCR Vbeta segments and 13 reverse primers for TCR Jbeta segments was used. The CDR3 region of rearranged TCR beta genes was amplified from genomic DNA with a multiplex PCR assay. On the Illumina HiSeq System, the amplified TCR beta libraries were sequenced as 87-base-pair reads. On the authors' methods: Across the roughly 600 repertoires, a later analysis counted tens of millions of unique TCR beta chains, about 10 million of which were shared by at least two donors. A nearest-neighbor algorithm error-corrected the raw reads and collapsed the reads into unique sequences, merging closely related sequences to remove PCR and sequencing errors. CDR3 sequences were aligned to IMGT reference sequences to assign V, D and J gene segments. For a sequence to be retained, at least a six-nucleotide match to both a V gene segment and a J gene segment was required. A rearrangement was called productive if the CDR3 had no stop codons and remained in frame with V and J, and every other rearrangement was called non-productive. CDR3 was defined by IMGT convention, running from the second conserved V-encoded cysteine to the conserved J-encoded phenylalanine. In an earlier analysis of more than 550 of the donors, sequences lacking an unambiguous match to a single V gene segment were excluded. An earlier analysis of approximately 590 of the donors called V segments functional above 56.7% productive rearrangements and segregating when the between-donor standard deviation exceeded 5%. To diagnose cytomegalovirus status from the catalog of TCR beta chain sequences, a statistical classification framework was built. In a later analysis, V and J genes were assigned by comparing TCR nucleotide sequences against IMGT/GENE-DB human TR gene sequences. The TCRdist pipeline was used in a later analysis to assign CDR3 sequences and most-parsimonious VDJ recombination scenarios. A later analysis defined each TCR beta chain by its CDR3 amino acid sequence plus V-gene family, and excluded reads lacking a unique V-gene family. In a later analysis, 450 to 600 highly shared, low-generation-probability nucleotide sequences were removed to address suspected cross-contamination and a sequencing artifact. For each public chain, a later analysis derived a clonal expansion index from normalized ranks of inferred template counts within each repertoire. A later analysis computed generation probabilities with a VDJ recombination model fitted to out-of-frame rearrangements, and checked the results against IGoR. In a later analysis, hypergeometric tests were used to score TCR-TCR, TCR-HLA and TCR-CMV co-occurrence, with a repertoire-size bias correction applied to TCR pairs. In a later analysis, false discovery rates were estimated by permuting HLA or CMV assignments 20 times. A later analysis grouped co-occurring TCRs with DBSCAN, adding TCRdist sequence similarity when clustering within HLA-allele-positive subsets. Repertoires with fewer than 30,000 or more than 120,000 public chains, plus five repertoires with anomalous nucleotide sharing, were excluded from co-occurrence clustering. TCRdb took this table from immuneACCESS and kept in-frame rearrangements with V and J called. Such tables lack part of the clones; where checked against another copy, unresolved V genes explain under half of the gap, and the rest is unexplained. V and J calls and clone size are copied from that table; D and trimming were computed from the DNA. The table held for this sample gives tens of thousands of clones. The biggest ten clones account for 6.5% to 10% of the sample.

In total, 500 to 700 healthy bone marrow donors made up the cohort. At the time of sampling, every cohort member was nominally healthy, though immune exposures that went unrecorded were likely present. The donor tested CMV seronegative and was one of the 352 seronegative cohort members. Each donor provided a peripheral blood sample, and peripheral blood mononuclear cells were used for TCR beta sequencing. Genomic DNA was extracted from the blood cell samples with the Qiagen DNeasy Blood Extraction Kit. V is trimmed back by 6 bases and J by 5 bases, and the junction contains 12 bases that no gene match accounts for. Including cysteine and phenylalanine, the CDR3 has 15 amino acids. Solely the CDR3 DNA is kept, with 45 bases framed from the first base. Taken from the germline V gene, the CDR1 and CDR2 loops are SGHAT and FQNNGV. About this clone: Its antigen specificity is not known.

Study-level results and caveats: A further reported finding was that TCR beta sequences accurately predicted the HLA-A and HLA-B alleles for most subjects in the first cohort. According to a later analysis, TCR association rates differed among HLA loci, with DRB1 alleles showing the most associated TCRs and HLA-C alleles showing the fewest. In an earlier analysis of more than 500 of the donors, most TCR beta V segments appeared in productive rearrangements about 90% or about 30% of the time, broadly matching IMGT annotations. The authors suggested that the approach could potentially be generalized to other disease states and immunological phenotypes. A later analysis reported that several top co-occurrence clusters appeared linked to parvovirus B19, influenza, CMV and Epstein-Barr virus. Roughly uniform sequencing depth across donors was assumed in presence/absence analyses, although this assumption may not hold. In a later genetic analysis, fewer N-insertions in productive TCRs were reported among donors in an Asian-associated ancestry cluster than the approximately 670-donor mean. Because HLA typing was unavailable for some donors at each locus, only the typed subset was used in association tests. Cytomegalovirus status was reported to be diagnosed by the classifier with high specificity and sensitivity in both the original and validation cohorts. For the cohort, immune exposure information was limited to CMV serostatus. This cohort had only TCR beta chains sequenced, and the lack of alpha or paired-chain data limited which features could be detected. Because the 87-base-pair reads could not distinguish some IMGT-functional V segments, including TRBV6-2 and TRBV6-3, those segments were excluded. A total of about 150 TCR beta chains were listed by the study as associated with cytomegalovirus. At a false discovery rate of 0.05, a later analysis linked 16,000 or so TCR beta sequences to specific HLA alleles. Most TCR sequences were seen in very few donors, while some public TCRs were found in many individuals. Linkage disequilibrium might explain the correlated functional status among segregating V segments, but an unknown experimental factor could not be excluded. Three of the identified cytomegalovirus-associated TCR beta chains were confirmed in vitro to be specific for cytomegalovirus antigens. Because counts were too low, fewer than 20 rarely observed V segments, including chromosome 9 orphons, were excluded from the earlier analysis of several hundred of the donors. The sequencing pipeline was judged likely to have produced a cluster of highly shared sequence variants as a technical artifact. In a later genetic analysis, a missense DCLRE1C variant was associated with V-gene and J-gene trimming of TCR beta chains, and the association was replicated in an independent cohort. A later analysis found that HLA-associated TCR beta chains were more clonally expanded and had lower generation probabilities than equally common non-associated chains. A later analysis found that most CMV-associated TCR beta chains appeared HLA-restricted, with HLA associations seemingly driven largely by CMV exposure. Assigning TCR associations to individual alleles was difficult when HLA alleles, especially DR and DQ, strongly co-occurred.

The sample comprised PBMCs. This clonotype originated in a male donor in good health and CMV-seronegative. Recombination connected TRBV11-2 to TRBJ2-7; 8 bases in the middle match TRBD2. The nucleotide sequence reads TGTGCCAGCAGTCCCCAAAGGGGACTAGGCGACGAGCAGTACTTC. It is translated as CASSPQRGLGDEQYF.